A selection of T cell receptor beta chains follows, all from one sample in a study of regulatory T cells in long-lasting Graves disease. TCRdb recomputed calls from the multiplex PCR reads with MiXCR, one row per CDR3 protein. The sample lists hundreds of thousands of distinct CDR3 sequences, roughly 15% occurring once. The sample was also reused in another study, on T cells in Graves' hyperthyroidism and ophthalmopathy.

Here the sequenced sample was peripheral blood mononuclear cells (PBMCs), taken at new diagnosis, from a patient treated with antithyroid drugs. Every receptor here comes from a woman aged 25 to 45 with Graves disease. Both conserved end residues are part of each CDR3. Fields, in order: D gene, J gene, clone size, V gene, CDR3 protein, CDR3 DNA. D genes are given only for firm matches. Size values are once, few and many counts, or a class for expanded clones, and some rows have none.

NA TRBJ1-6 NA TRBV7-9 CATQGQNSPLHF TGTGCCACCCAAGGCCAGAATTCACCCCTCCACTTT
TRBD1 TRBJ2-7 NA TRBV5-8 CASSSGQGAKQYF TGTGCCAGCAGCTCGGGACAGGGGGCGAAGCAGTACTTC
NA TRBJ1-2 few TRBV5-1 CASSLAGGFDGYTF TGCGCCAGCAGCTTGGCTGGGGGCTTTGATGGCTACACCTTC
NA TRBJ2-1 NA TRBV9 CASSPGGGATSYNEQFF TGTGCCAGCAGCCCAGGGGGGGGGGCTACGTCTTACAATGAGCAGTTCTTC
NA TRBJ2-1 NA TRBV30 CAWSDQGGYNEQFF TGTGCCTGGTCCGACCAGGGGGGCTACAATGAGCAGTTCTTC
NA TRBJ2-1 NA TRBV3-1 CASSPIGGSIYNEQFF TGTGCCAGCAGCCCGATCGGCGGGTCAATCTACAATGAGCAGTTCTTC
NA TRBJ2-7 NA TRBV14 CASSHVYEQYF TGTGCCAGCAGCCACGTCTACGAGCAGTACTTC
TRBD2 TRBJ2-1 NA TRBV5-1 CASSPINGASGRNEQFF TGCGCCAGCAGCCCCATAAACGGGGCTAGCGGGAGAAATGAGCAGTTCTTC
NA TRBJ1-4 few TRBV29-1 CSVGGTVNEKLFF TGCAGCGTTGGCGGGACGGTTAATGAAAAACTGTTTTTT
NA TRBJ2-7 many TRBV2 CASRESSYEQYF TGTGCCAGCAGGGAGAGCTCCTACGAGCAGTACTTC
NA TRBJ2-3 many TRBV6-1 CASSRDLITDTQYF TGTGCCAGCAGTAGGGACCTAATCACAGATACGCAGTATTTT
NA TRBJ2-2 many TRBV5-1 CASSKGGINTGELFF TGCGCCAGCAGCAAAGGGGGTATCAACACCGGGGAGCTGTTTTTT
NA TRBJ1-1 many TRBV9 CASRGDNGGQAFF TGTGCCAGCAGGGGAGACAACGGGGGTCAAGCTTTCTTT
TRBD1 TRBJ2-6 few TRBV11-2 CASSFVTGAGANVLTF TGTGCCAGCAGCTTCGTTACAGGGGCTGGGGCCAACGTCCTGACTTTC